The sequence of this T cell receptor (beta chain) was determined in a study of Graves' ophthalmopathy and Graves' hyperthyroidism. This clonotype was seen ten or more times. Antigen: not known. General observations from the study: A model of 13 signatures distinguished ophthalmopathy from stable hyperthyroidism at 87.88% sensitivity and roughly 82% specificity.

V lost 6 bases and J 10 bases, leaving 16 bases between the germline ends. Per germline, CDR1 MNHEY and CDR2 SVGAGI. The CDR3 is made up of 13 amino acids. TCR beta CDR3 regions were amplified from RNA transcripts. HTBI-primed first-round RT-PCR preceded second-round multiplex PCR. TCRdb fed the multiplex PCR reads into MiXCR, producing one record per CDR3 protein. The profile shows hundreds of thousands of distinct CDR3 sequences, under 25% of them singletons. The sequence came from a woman aged 18-29 years with stable Graves' hyperthyroidism. The sequencing sample was made of peripheral blood. The gene calls are TRBV6-5 and TRBJ1-5; a possible D gene is TRBD1 (5 bases). CDR3 residues: CASRGVGASPQHF. CDR3 coding DNA: TGTGCCAGCAGGGGGGTCGGGGCGTCTCCCCAGCATTTT.